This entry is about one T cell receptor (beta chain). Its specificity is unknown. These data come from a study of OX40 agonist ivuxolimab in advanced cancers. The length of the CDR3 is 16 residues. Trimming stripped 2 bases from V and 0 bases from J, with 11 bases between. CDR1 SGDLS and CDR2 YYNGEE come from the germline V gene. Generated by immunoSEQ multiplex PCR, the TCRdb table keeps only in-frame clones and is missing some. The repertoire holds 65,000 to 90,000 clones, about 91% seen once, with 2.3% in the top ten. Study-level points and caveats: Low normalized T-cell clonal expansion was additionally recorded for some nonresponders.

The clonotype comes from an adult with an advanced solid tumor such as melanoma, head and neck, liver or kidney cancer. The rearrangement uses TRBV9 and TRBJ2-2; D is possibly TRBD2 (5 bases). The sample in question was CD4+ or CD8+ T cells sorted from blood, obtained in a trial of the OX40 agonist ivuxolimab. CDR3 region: CASSVLPDSNTGELFF. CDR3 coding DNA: TGTGCCAGCAGCGTCCTTCCGGACTCGAACACCGGGGAGCTGTTTTTT.